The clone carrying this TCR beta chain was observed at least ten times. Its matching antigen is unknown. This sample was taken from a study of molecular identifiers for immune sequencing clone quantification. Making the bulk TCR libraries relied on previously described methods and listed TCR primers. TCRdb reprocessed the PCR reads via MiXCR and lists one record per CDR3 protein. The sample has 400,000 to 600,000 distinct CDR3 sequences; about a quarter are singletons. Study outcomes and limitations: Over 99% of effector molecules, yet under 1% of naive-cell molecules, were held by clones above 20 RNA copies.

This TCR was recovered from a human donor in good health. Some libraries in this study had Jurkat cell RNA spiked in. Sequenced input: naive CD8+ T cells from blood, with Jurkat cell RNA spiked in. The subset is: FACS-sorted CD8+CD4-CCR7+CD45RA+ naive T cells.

In DNA, the CDR3 is TGTGCCAGCAGTTTGTGGGACCGAAGGACAGTCTATCAGCCCCAGCATTTT. Encoded protein: CASSLWDRRTVYQPQHF. This chain joins TRBV28 and TRBJ1-5, with a weak D call TRBD1 (6 bases). Trimming took off 3 bases at V and 5 bases at J, with 20 bases between the two ends. CDR3 length equals 17 residues. Germline CDR1 reads MDHEN; CDR2 reads SYDVKM. Looking up the rest from reference TRBV28 and TRBJ1-5 gives the full variable domain: DVKVTQSSRYLVKRTGEKVFLECVQDMDHENMFWYRQDPGLGLRLIYFSYDVKMKEKGDIPEGYSVSREKKERFSLILESASTNQTSMYLCASSLWDRRTVYQPQHFGDGTRLSIL.